The clone carrying this TCR beta chain showed up just a few times. The V end was cut by 2 bases, the J end by 6 bases, with 7 bases between. Per the germline V gene, CDR1 is MGHRA and CDR2 is YSYEKL. This CDR3 comprises 13 residues. The data stem from a study of T cell repertoires in cytomegalovirus infection. TCRdb re-called the reads with MiXCR, one entry per CDR3 protein. This sample has around 630,000 distinct CDR3 sequences; approximately 24% occur once, and the top ten carry 7.5% to 9%. The TCR was taken from a human donor in good health (CMV status not recorded). Some clones in this sample may be carry-over from other donors' samples. The V call is TRBV4-1, the J call TRBJ1-4; TRBD1 is a possible D gene (5 bases). Sequencing input: CD8+ T cells from PBMCs. CDR3 nucleotides: TGCGCCAGCAGCCAAAAAGGGGATGAAAAACTGTTTTTT. Its translation: CASSQKGDEKLFF.